A single sample gave rise to the 21 T cell receptor beta chains below, sequenced in a study of beta chain features in type 1 diabetes. Of the isolated RNA, all was reverse transcribed, and so the sequenced material was expressed TCRB transcripts. TCRdb's table, derived via immunoSEQ multiplex PCR, lists solely in-frame clones and lacks some. The sample lists over 500,000 clones, about a sixth occurring once. Sequences were obtained from naive CD4+ T cells from blood. The origin of the receptors is a man younger than 35 in good health.

V usage is TRBV5-6 and J usage is TRBJ2-5; the match to TRBD2 covers 10 bases. In germline, CDR1 is SGHDT, CDR2 YYEEEE. The CDR3 consists of 15 residues. The V gene end was trimmed by 4 bases and the J gene end by 2 bases; junction bases not matched to a gene: 5. The CDR3 bases are TGTGCCAGCAGCGGTCCTAGCGGGGGTCAAGAGACCCAGTACTTC. Translating gives CASSGPSGGQETQYF.

This clone was detected only a few times. The DNA for the CDR3 is TGTGCCTCCCAACAGGGGGCCAACACCGGGGAGCTGTTTTTT. It translates to CASQQGANTGELFF. V and J are TRBV10-3 and TRBJ2-2; 9 positions match TRBD1. With V trimmed by 11 bases and J by 2 bases, 6 bases remained unmatched. The CDR3 length is 14 residues. CDR1 is ENHRY, CDR2 SYGVKD, per germline.

This clone turned up a few times. This rearrangement joins TRBV15 to TRBJ1-5; D uncertain. The CDR3 is 12 amino acids. Trimming cost V 5 bases and J 3 bases, with 5 bases left between them. Germline values: CDR1 LNHNV, CDR2 YYDKDF (reference sequence). The CDR3, as DNA: TGTGCCACCAGCCCGAACAATCAGCCCCAGCATTTT. It encodes CATSPNNQPQHF.

In its sample, this clone was seen a few times. The chain couples TRBV7-2 to TRBJ2-5; 9 nucleotides match TRBD1. Germline V gives CDR1 SGHTA, CDR2 FQGNSA. V was pared by 3 bases and J by 5 bases, with 7 bases of the junction left unmatched. The CDR3 runs 15 residues. The CDR3 coding sequence is TGTGCCAGCAGCTTTAGGACAGGGGAGGGGGAGACCCAGTACTTC. It yields the protein CASSFRTGEGETQYF.

This clone has more than one count but fewer than ten. This chain uses TRBV6-1 with TRBJ2-1; D is possibly TRBD1 (5 bases). This CDR3 has 14 amino acids. Germline CDR1 reads MNHNS; CDR2 reads SASEGT. The V and J ends lost 8 bases and 1 base respectively, with 12 bases between them. This CDR3 reads CASLDKLSYNEQFF. Written as DNA, the CDR3 is TGTGCCAGCTTGGACAAATTATCCTACAATGAGCAGTTCTTC.

This clone was found many times. The chain recombines TRBV10-3 with TRBJ2-3; D not certain. The CDR3 is 12 amino acids. CDR1 and CDR2 from the germline V gene are ENHRY and SYGVKD. Trimming stripped 7 bases from V and 2 bases from J, with 7 bases between. Here the CDR3 reads CAIKGNTDTQYF. The CDR3 region has the DNA TGTGCCATCAAAGGGAACACAGATACGCAGTATTTT.

The chain joins TRBV25-1 to TRBJ2-7; 9 nucleotides align to TRBD1. CDR1 and CDR2 (germline): MGHDK, SYGVNS. V was pared by 4 bases and J by 7 bases, with 11 bases of the junction left unmatched. This CDR3 has 15 residues. Here the CDR3 reads CASSARGQGLREQYF. The CDR3 region has the DNA TGTGCCAGCAGTGCAAGAGGACAGGGGTTGAGAGAGCAGTACTTC.

The chain joins TRBV18 to TRBJ1-5; a possible D gene is TRBD1 (5 bases). Germline assignment: CDR1 KGHSH and CDR2 LQKENI. With 3 bases removed from V and 12 bases from J, the gap between germline ends came to 12 bases. This CDR3 region has 12 residues. CDR3 loop: CASSPGAAGQHF. The CDR3 DNA sequence: TGTGCCAGCTCACCCGGGGCCGCAGGCCAGCATTTT. Complete variable domain (other parts from reference TRBV18 and TRBJ1-5): NAGVMQNPRHLVRRRGQEARLRCSPMKGHSHVYWYRQLPEEGLKFMVYLQKENIIDESGMPKERFSAEFPKEGPSILRIQQVVRGDSAAYFCASSPGAAGQHFGDGTRLSIL.

The V call is TRBV7-9, the J call TRBJ2-2, with 8 bases aligning to TRBD2. Germline V CDR1 and CDR2: SEHNR, FQNEAQ (reference sequence). The CDR3 totals 15 residues. After removal of 0 bases from V and 6 bases from J, the junction contained 3 bases not matched to a gene. In DNA form, the CDR3 reads TGTGCCAGCAGCTTAGCCTCGGGAGGGCCCGGGGAGCTGTTTTTT. It specifies CASSLASGGPGELFF.

V usage is TRBV7-2 and J usage is TRBJ2-7, with 9 bases matching TRBD1. The CDR3 length is 14 residues. Trimming took 4 bases from V and 5 from J; bases not matched to a gene: 6. Germline CDR1 reads SGHTA; CDR2 reads FQGNSA. CDR3 in DNA: TGTGCCAGCAGCTCCGGACAGGGGAGGCACGAGCAGTACTTC. As protein: CASSSGQGRHEQYF.

CDR3 amino acids: CASSQNPTPEGSNYGYTF. DNA for the CDR3: TGCGCCAGCAGTCAAAACCCCACCCCCGAGGGTTCGAACTATGGCTACACCTTC. This chain links TRBV23-1 with TRBJ1-2, with no clear D. TRBV23-1 is an open reading frame whose function is uncertain. This CDR3 is built from 18 residues. Trimming stripped 2 bases from V and 2 bases from J, with 21 bases between.

This clone came up a few times. The gene calls are TRBV27 and TRBJ2-3; a weak D match, TRBD1 (6 bases). Germline V CDR1 and CDR2: MNHEY, SMNVEV (reference sequence). The CDR3 extends over 15 amino acids. V lost 7 bases and J lost 5, with 19 bases in between. The CDR3 DNA follows: TGTGCCAGCAAGATCAGGGGAATAGTCGGAGATACGCAGTATTTT. It encodes CASKIRGIVGDTQYF.

This clone was detected only a few times. Within the sample, other DNA sequences also encode this same CDR3. The CDR3 loop reads CASSQGSSYEQYF. For the CDR3, the DNA is TGTGCCAGCAGTCAGGGATCCAGCTACGAGCAGTACTTC. The chain employs TRBV28 and TRBJ2-7; D might be TRBD1 (5 bases). This CDR3 has 13 residues. Germline CDR1 MDHEN, CDR2 SYDVKM. Between the trimmed V and J ends, which lost 5 bases and 3 bases, there was a span of 11 bases.

V usage is TRBV7-2 and J usage is TRBJ2-7; D uncertain. Looked up from germline, CDR1 is SGHTA and CDR2 is FQGNSA. V shed 4 bases and J shed 2 bases, with 15 bases lying between them. The CDR3 extends over 15 amino acids. The DNA for the CDR3 is TGTGCCAGCAGCTCCTCCATTGGCAGTCCCTACGAGCAGTACTTC. This translates into CASSSSIGSPYEQYF.

The CDR3 spells CASSQVGHYGYTF. In DNA form, the CDR3 reads TGCGCCAGCAGCCAAGTGGGACACTATGGCTACACCTTC. The chain carries TRBV4-1 and TRBJ1-2; tentatively, D is TRBD1 (5 bases). This CDR3 has 13 residues. Between the trimmed V and J ends, which lost 1 base and 3 bases, there was a span of 6 bases. The germline gives CDR1 MGHRA, CDR2 YSYEKL.

V is TRBV9 and J is TRBJ1-3; 10 bases match TRBD1. Per the germline V gene, CDR1 is SGDLS and CDR2 is YYNGEE. With V trimmed by 4 bases and J by 1 base, 17 bases remained unmatched. The length of the CDR3 is 20 residues. The DNA of the CDR3 is TGTGCCAGCAGCTCTAACACAAGGACAGGGGGTGGAGGTTCTGGAAACACCATATATTTT. This translates into CASSSNTRTGGGGSGNTIYF. Full variable domain (remainder filled in from reference TRBV9 and TRBJ1-3): DSGVTQTPKHLITATGQRVTLRCSPRSGDLSVYWYQQSLDQGLQFLIQYYNGEERAKGNILERFSAQQFPDLHSELNLSSLELGDSALYFCASSSNTRTGGGGSGNTIYFGEGSWLTVV.

This clone was observed a handful of times. DNA for the CDR3: TGTGCTAGTGCTCTGGTTCAGGGGCTAAACTATGGCTACACCTTC. It is translated as CASALVQGLNYGYTF. This sequence joins TRBV12-5 and TRBJ1-2; D is perhaps TRBD1 (6 bases). Germline V gene lookup returns CDR1 LGHNT and CDR2 FRNRAP. V lost 7 bases to trimming and J lost 2 bases, with 17 bases between them. The CDR3 has 15 amino acids.

A few counts support this clone. CDR3 protein: CASSVAGANTEAFF. Here the CDR3 DNA reads TGTGCCAGCAGCGTAGCAGGGGCGAACACTGAAGCTTTCTTT. The V call is TRBV9, the J call TRBJ1-1, with D possibly TRBD1 on 6 matching bases. Germline CDR1 SGDLS, CDR2 YYNGEE. The ends were cut back, 0 bases at V and 1 base at J, with 7 bases in the middle. The CDR3 sequence is 14 residues long.

This clone was counted a few times. The V and J genes are TRBV7-9 and TRBJ1-2; D gene uncertain. V lost 7 bases and J 6 bases, leaving 18 bases between the germline ends. This CDR3 contains 14 residues. CDR1 and CDR2 from the germline V gene are SEHNR and FQNEAQ (reference sequence). The CDR3 protein is CASIDWVIGNGYTF. The CDR3 bases are TGTGCCAGCATCGACTGGGTAATTGGGAATGGCTACACCTTC.

CDR3 coding DNA: TGCGCCAGCAGCCAAGATCCAGGCGGCTACGAGCAGTACTTC. This sequence encodes CASSQDPGGYEQYF. The V and J genes are TRBV4-3 and TRBJ2-7; D gene unclear. The CDR3 covers 14 residues. Trimming took 0 bases from V and 3 from J, leaving 9 bases between them. Looked up from germline, CDR1 is LGHNA and CDR2 is YSLEER.

The V gene is TRBV15, the J gene TRBJ2-1; TRBD2 might be the D (5 bases). This CDR3 comprises 15 residues. Germline V lookup: CDR1 LNHNV, CDR2 YYDKDF (reference sequence). Trimming removed 3 bases from V and 0 bases from J, with 9 bases in between. CDR3 in DNA: TGTGCCACCAGCAGCCGAGGGAGCTCCTACAATGAGCAGTTCTTC. As protein: CATSSRGSSYNEQFF.